Described below is a single T cell receptor (beta chain) sequence and its context. Its antigen is unidentified. The data stem from a study of identical twins. CDR3 length: 13 amino acids. Germline values: CDR1 SQVTM, CDR2 ANQGSEA. After removal of 3 bases from V and 4 bases from J, the junction contained 2 bases not matched to a gene. Healthy Caucasian individuals made up all the donors. Each CDR3 protein is one row after TCRdb ran MiXCR on the 5' RACE reads. The table has some 96,000 distinct CDR3 sequences, under 6.5% seen once; the top ten hold approximately 12%. Overall study findings and caveats: Beta out-of-frame twin sharing showed a weaker excess. There was more out-of-frame TCR alpha sharing in monozygotic twins than models estimated.

This TCR was sampled from a woman aged 50 to 60 in good health. This chain uses TRBV29-1 with TRBJ1-2; 10 bases map to TRBD1. The sample comprised memory T cells sorted from blood. The DNA of the CDR3 is TGCAGCGTTGAGGGACAGGGGACCTATGGCTACACCTTC. Translating it yields CSVEGQGTYGYTF.